The sequence of this T cell receptor beta chain was determined in a study of blood T cells in healthy people across ages. For the second PCR, which ran for roughly 6 to 12 cycles, a sample-barcoded 5' primer and a J-beta primer mix were used. From the 5' RACE reads, TCRdb called clonotypes with MiXCR, one entry per CDR3 protein. The sample has about 1.4 million distinct CDR3 sequences; roughly 60% are singletons. The study drew donors from healthy Caucasian individuals in Russia aged roughly 6 to 90. Each sample used at least 6.5 million PBMCs. CDR1 is LGHNA and CDR2 is YNFKEQ in the germline V gene. This CDR3 region has 17 residues. V shed 1 base and J shed 1 base, with 17 bases lying between them.

Sequencing was performed on blood. The source of this sequence is a man aged 18 to 29 in good health. The chain recombines TRBV4-2 with TRBJ2-7; TRBD2 is a possible D gene (6 bases). CDR3 loop: CASSQVASGPPSYEQYF. DNA for the CDR3: TGTGCCAGCAGCCAAGTTGCCAGCGGGCCGCCTTCCTACGAGCAGTACTTC.